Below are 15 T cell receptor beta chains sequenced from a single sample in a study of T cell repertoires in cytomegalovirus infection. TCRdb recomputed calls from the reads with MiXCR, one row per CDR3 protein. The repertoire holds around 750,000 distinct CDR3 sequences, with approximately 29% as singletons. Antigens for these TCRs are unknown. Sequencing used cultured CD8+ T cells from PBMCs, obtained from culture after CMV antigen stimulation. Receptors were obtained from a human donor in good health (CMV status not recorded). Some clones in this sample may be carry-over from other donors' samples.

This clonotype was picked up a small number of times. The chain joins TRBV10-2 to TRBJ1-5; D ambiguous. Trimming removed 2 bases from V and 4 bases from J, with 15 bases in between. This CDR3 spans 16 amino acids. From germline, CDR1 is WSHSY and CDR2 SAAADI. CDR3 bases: TGCGCCAGCAGTGAGCTCTTTCGAATCGAGAATCAGCCCCAGCATTTT. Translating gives CASSELFRIENQPQHF.

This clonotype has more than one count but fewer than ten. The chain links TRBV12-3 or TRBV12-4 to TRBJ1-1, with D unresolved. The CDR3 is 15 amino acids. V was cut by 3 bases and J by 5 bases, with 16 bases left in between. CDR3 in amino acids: CASSFLPGSRTEAFF. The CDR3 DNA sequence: TGTGCCAGCAGTTTTTTGCCCGGTTCCAGGACTGAAGCTTTCTTT.

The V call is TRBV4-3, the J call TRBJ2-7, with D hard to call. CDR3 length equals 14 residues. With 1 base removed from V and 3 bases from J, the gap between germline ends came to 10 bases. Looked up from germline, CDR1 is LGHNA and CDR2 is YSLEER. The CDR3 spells CASSQGSACYEQYV. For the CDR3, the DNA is TGCGCCAGCAGCCAAGGGTCGGCCTGCTACGAGCAGTACGTC.

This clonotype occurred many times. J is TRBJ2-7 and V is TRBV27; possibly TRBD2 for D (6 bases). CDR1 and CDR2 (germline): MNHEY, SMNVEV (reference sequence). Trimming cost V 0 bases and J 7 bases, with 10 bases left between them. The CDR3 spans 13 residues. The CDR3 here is CASSLSLLAEQYF. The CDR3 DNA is TGTGCCAGCAGTTTATCGCTCCTAGCGGAGCAGTACTTC.

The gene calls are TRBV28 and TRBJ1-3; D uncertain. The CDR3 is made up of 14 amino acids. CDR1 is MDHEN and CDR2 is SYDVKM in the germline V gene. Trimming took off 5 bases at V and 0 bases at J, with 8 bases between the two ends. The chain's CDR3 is CASSPGYSGNTIYF. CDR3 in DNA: TGTGCCAGCAGTCCGGGGTACTCTGGAAACACCATATATTTT.

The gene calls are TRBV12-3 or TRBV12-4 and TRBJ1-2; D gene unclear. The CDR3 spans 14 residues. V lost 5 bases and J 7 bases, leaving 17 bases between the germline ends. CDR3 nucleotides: TGTGCCAGCAGTCCCGGACCGTCATCAGGTGGCTACACCTTC. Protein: CASSPGPSSGGYTF.

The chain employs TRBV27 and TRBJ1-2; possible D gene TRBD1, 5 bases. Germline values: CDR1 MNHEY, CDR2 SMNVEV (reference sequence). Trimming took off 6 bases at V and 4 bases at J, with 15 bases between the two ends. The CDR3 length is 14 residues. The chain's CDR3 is CASSMGGSGYGYTF. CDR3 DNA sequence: TGTGCCAGCAGCATGGGGGGGTCGGGCTATGGCTACACCTTC.

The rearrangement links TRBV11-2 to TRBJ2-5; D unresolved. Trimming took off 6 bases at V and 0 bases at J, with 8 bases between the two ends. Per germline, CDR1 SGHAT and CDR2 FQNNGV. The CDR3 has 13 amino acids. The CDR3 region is CASSYDYQETQYF. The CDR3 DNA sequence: TGTGCCAGCAGTTACGACTACCAAGAGACCCAGTACTTC. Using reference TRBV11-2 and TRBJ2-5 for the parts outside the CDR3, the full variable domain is EAGVAQSPRYKIIEKRQSVAFWCNPISGHATLYWYQQILGQGPKLLIQFQNNGVVDDSQLPKDRFSAERLKGVDSTLKIQPAKLEDSAVYLCASSYDYQETQYFGPGTRLLVL.

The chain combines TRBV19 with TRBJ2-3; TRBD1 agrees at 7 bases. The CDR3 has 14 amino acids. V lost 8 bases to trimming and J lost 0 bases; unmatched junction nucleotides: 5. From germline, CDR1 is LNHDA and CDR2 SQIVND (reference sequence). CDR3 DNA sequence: TGTGCCAGTGGGACAGCAACTAGCACAGATACGCAGTATTTT. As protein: CASGTATSTDTQYF.

The CDR3 sequence is CASTFELAQFF. In DNA, the CDR3 is TGTGCCAGTACCTTTGAGCTCGCGCAGTTCTTC. The rearrangement links TRBV19 to TRBJ2-1; D is unclear. The CDR3 runs 11 residues. V lost 7 bases and J 12 bases, leaving 13 bases between the germline ends. Germline CDR1 reads LNHDA; CDR2 reads SQIVND (reference sequence).

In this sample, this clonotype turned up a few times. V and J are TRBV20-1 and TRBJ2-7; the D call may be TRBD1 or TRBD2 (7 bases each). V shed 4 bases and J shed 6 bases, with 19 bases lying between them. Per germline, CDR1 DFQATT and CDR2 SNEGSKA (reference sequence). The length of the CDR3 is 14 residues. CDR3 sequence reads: CSANDREGDGEQYV. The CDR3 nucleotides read TGCAGTGCTAACGACAGGGAGGGGGACGGCGAGCAGTACGTC.

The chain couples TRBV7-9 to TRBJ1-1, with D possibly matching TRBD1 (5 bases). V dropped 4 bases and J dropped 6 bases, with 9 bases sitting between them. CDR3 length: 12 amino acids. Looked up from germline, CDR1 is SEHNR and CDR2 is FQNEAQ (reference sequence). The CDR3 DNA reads TGTGCCAGCAGCTCGGGGACGTCTGAAGCTTTCTTT. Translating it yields CASSSGTSEAFF.

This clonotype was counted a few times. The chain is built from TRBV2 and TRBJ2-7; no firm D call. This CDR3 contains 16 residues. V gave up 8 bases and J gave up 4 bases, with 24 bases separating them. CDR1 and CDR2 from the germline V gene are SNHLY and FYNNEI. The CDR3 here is CASLPPGRSPNYEQYV. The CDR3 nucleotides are TGTGCCAGCCTCCCGCCCGGTAGGTCTCCTAATTACGAGCAGTACGTC.

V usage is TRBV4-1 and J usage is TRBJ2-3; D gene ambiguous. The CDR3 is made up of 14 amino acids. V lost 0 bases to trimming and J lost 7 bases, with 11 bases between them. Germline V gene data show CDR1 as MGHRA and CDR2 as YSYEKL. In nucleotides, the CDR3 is TGCGCCAGCAGCCAAGATTACACAGACCATACGCAGTATTTT. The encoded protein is CASSQDYTDHTQYF.

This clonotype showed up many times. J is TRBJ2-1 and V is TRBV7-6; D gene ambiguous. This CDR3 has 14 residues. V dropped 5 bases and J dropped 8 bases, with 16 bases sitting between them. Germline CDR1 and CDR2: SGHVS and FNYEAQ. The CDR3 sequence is CASSRRTAFDEQFF. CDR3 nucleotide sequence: TGTGCCAGCAGCCGCCGGACGGCGTTCGATGAGCAGTTCTTC.